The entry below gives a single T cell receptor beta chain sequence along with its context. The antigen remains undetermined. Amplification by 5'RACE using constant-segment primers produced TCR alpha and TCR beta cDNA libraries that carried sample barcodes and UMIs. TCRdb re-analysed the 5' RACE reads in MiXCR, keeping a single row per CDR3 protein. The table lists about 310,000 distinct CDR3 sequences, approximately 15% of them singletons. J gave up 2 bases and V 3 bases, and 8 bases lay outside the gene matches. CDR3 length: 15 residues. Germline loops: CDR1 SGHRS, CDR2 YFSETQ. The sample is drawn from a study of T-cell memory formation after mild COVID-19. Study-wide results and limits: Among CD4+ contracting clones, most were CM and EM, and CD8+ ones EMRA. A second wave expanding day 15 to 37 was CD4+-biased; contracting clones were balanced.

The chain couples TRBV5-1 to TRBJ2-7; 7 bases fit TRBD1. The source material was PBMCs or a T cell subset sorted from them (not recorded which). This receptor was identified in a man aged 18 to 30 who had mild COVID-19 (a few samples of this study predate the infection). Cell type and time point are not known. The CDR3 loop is CASSSNRDSPYEQYF. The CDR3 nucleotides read TGCGCCAGCAGCTCCAACCGGGACAGTCCCTACGAGCAGTACTTC.